These 26 T cell receptor beta chains were all obtained from the same sample, sequenced in a study of blood T cell repertoires in COVID-19. Repertoires were generated with immunoSEQ multiplex PCR, while TCRdb's copy carries only in-frame clones and drops some. The sample holds about 80,000 clones, around 80% seen once. Source material: peripheral blood. The receptor source for this set is a human donor in a cohort sampled during active COVID-19.

A word on this clone: The same CDR3 also results from other DNA sequences found in this sample. V usage is TRBV5-1 and J usage is TRBJ2-1; D perhaps matches TRBD2 (6 bases). The length of the CDR3 is 15 residues. Deletions cut 0 bases from V and 2 bases from J, with 9 bases between. The V gene's germline CDR1 is SGHRS and CDR2 YFSETQ. Here the CDR3 DNA reads TGCGCCAGCAGCTTGGCGCGGGGTGCCTACAATGAGCAGTTCTTC. It encodes CASSLARGAYNEQFF.

The rearrangement uses TRBV2 and TRBJ2-5; possible D gene TRBD2, 5 bases. This CDR3 contains 14 residues. Germline V gene lookup returns CDR1 SNHLY and CDR2 FYNNEI. V was shortened by 6 bases and J by 5 bases, with 16 bases between the two germline ends. This CDR3 reads CASSKTGIEETQYF. CDR3 in DNA: TGTGCCAGCAGCAAGACCGGGATTGAGGAGACCCAGTACTTC.

This clone has only one observation. The chain links TRBV7-2 to TRBJ2-1; 11 bases are a match to TRBD1. The CDR3 totals 15 residues. Looked up from germline, CDR1 is SGHTA and CDR2 is FQGNSA. V trimming: 4 bases; J trimming: 4 bases; junction bases outside the gene matches: 3. Written as DNA, the CDR3 is TGTGCCAGCAGCTCGGACAGGGGGCGTTACAATGAGCAGTTCTTC. Translating it yields CASSSDRGRYNEQFF.

This clone showed up just a few times. This sequence joins TRBV28 and TRBJ1-2; D unclear. This CDR3 contains 14 residues. Germline-derived CDR1 and CDR2 are MDHEN and SYDVKM. V was clipped by 6 bases and J by 5 bases, with 16 bases between them. CDR3 residues: CASRQLQPSYGYTF. The CDR3, as DNA: TGTGCCAGCAGACAGCTTCAACCATCATATGGCTACACCTTC.

This chain uses TRBV5-6 with TRBJ1-2; a possible D gene is TRBD1 (6 bases). The CDR3 extends over 15 amino acids. CDR1 and CDR2 (germline): SGHDT, YYEEEE. The V end lost 5 bases, the J end lost 4 bases, and 18 bases lay between the germline ends. The CDR3 loop reads CASSFTGSPSYGYTF. The CDR3 region has the DNA TGTGCCAGCAGTTTCACAGGGAGCCCGTCCTATGGCTACACCTTC.

The V and J genes are TRBV5-1 and TRBJ1-2, with 8 bases that match TRBD1. Trimming cost V 1 base and J 4 bases; bases outside gene matches: 9. The germline V gene encodes CDR1 SGHRS and CDR2 YFSETQ. The CDR3 is 16 residues long. CDR3 amino acids: CASSLPGTGLAYGYTF. As DNA, the CDR3 is TGCGCCAGCAGCTTGCCTGGGACAGGCCTGGCCTATGGCTACACCTTC.

The J gene is TRBJ2-7, the V gene TRBV19, with 7 bases fitting TRBD1. The V and J ends lost 6 bases and 4 bases, in that order; junction bases with no gene match: 9. This CDR3 has 14 amino acids. Looked up from germline, CDR1 is LNHDA and CDR2 is SQIVND (reference sequence). The CDR3 coding sequence is TGTGCCAGTAGGAGACAGGGCTCTTCGTACGAGCAGTACTTC. It translates to CASRRQGSSYEQYF.

This clone was counted a few times. This sequence joins TRBV27 and TRBJ2-7; TRBD2 matches at 11 bases. The germline V gene has CDR1 MNHEY and CDR2 SMNVEV (reference sequence). J was trimmed by 6 bases and V by 2 bases; bases with no gene match: 3. The CDR3 is 14 amino acids. The CDR3 protein is CASSLLAGGGEQYF. CDR3 DNA sequence: TGTGCCAGCAGTTTACTAGCGGGGGGAGGCGAGCAGTACTTC.

The J gene is TRBJ2-1, the V gene TRBV19; 14 positions match TRBD2. Germline CDR1 LNHDA, CDR2 SQIVND (reference sequence). V shed 6 bases, J shed 7 bases, and the junction held 11 bases outside the gene matches. CDR3 size: 17 residues. The CDR3 here is CASSSLYGTSGGNEQFF. The CDR3 DNA reads TGTGCCAGTAGCAGCCTGTACGGGACTAGCGGGGGTAATGAGCAGTTCTTC.

The J gene is TRBJ1-3, the V gene TRBV4-2, with 7 bases that match TRBD1. Trimming took 5 bases from V and 0 from J; bases not matched to a gene: 10. This CDR3 is built from 17 residues. Germline CDR1 is LGHNA and CDR2 is YNFKEQ. The CDR3 sequence: CASSASRGGFSGNTIYF. The CDR3 coding sequence is TGTGCCAGCAGCGCGAGTAGAGGGGGCTTCTCTGGAAACACCATATATTTT.

This clone appeared once. The chain joins TRBV28 to TRBJ2-7; tentative D call: TRBD1 (5 bases). Germline V gene data show CDR1 as MDHEN and CDR2 as SYDVKM. V gave up 3 bases and J gave up 1 base, with 16 bases separating them. This CDR3 contains 16 residues. CDR3: CASSLVPATASYEQYF. Here the CDR3 DNA reads TGTGCCAGCAGTTTGGTCCCAGCGACAGCTTCCTACGAGCAGTACTTC.

The rearrangement joins TRBV5-4 to TRBJ1-2; TRBD1 agrees at 10 bases. Germline CDR1 and CDR2: SGHNT and YYREEE (reference sequence). The ends lost 4 bases at V and 4 bases at J; junction bases unmatched: 4. The CDR3 covers 14 residues. The CDR3 is CASSLTGGSYGYTF. The CDR3 DNA sequence: TGTGCCAGCAGCCTGACAGGGGGCTCCTATGGCTACACCTTC.

In this sample, this clone turned up a few times. V and J are TRBV5-1 and TRBJ2-7; 7 positions match TRBD1. V was pared by 4 bases and J by 3 bases, with 16 bases of the junction left unmatched. The CDR3 is made up of 17 amino acids. CDR1 and CDR2 (germline): SGHRS, YFSETQ. CDR3 sequence (DNA): TGCGCCAGCAGCATACATATCAGCCGGGACAGCCTCTACGAGCAGTACTTC. It yields the protein CASSIHISRDSLYEQYF.

The genes are TRBV7-9 and TRBJ1-3; D not resolved. Between the trimmed V and J ends, which lost 4 bases and 7 bases, there was a span of 20 bases. The CDR3 is made up of 16 amino acids. Germline-derived CDR1 and CDR2 are SEHNR and FQNEAQ (reference sequence). The CDR3 protein is CASSYPVFAESNTIYF. CDR3 coding DNA: TGTGCCAGCAGCTACCCTGTGTTCGCCGAGTCGAACACCATATATTTT.

This chain links TRBV30 with TRBJ1-5, with D maybe TRBD1 (5 bases). The CDR3 runs 13 residues. V shed 2 bases and J shed 5 bases, with 10 bases lying between them. The germline V gene has CDR1 GTSNPN and CDR2 SVGIG (reference sequence). CDR3: CAWSLRADQPQHF. As DNA, the CDR3 is TGTGCCTGGAGTCTCAGGGCGGATCAGCCCCAGCATTTT.

This clone has just one count. J is TRBJ1-6 and V is TRBV6-5; TRBD1 matches 9 bases. The CDR3 extends over 14 amino acids. The V segment lost 5 bases and the J segment 6 bases; nucleotides outside the gene matches: 2. Germline CDR1 reads MNHEY; CDR2 reads SVGAGI. DNA for the CDR3: TGTGCCAGCAGTCGGACAGGGGTTAATTCACCCCTCCACTTT. Encoded protein: CASSRTGVNSPLHF.

This clone was seen just once. This sequence joins TRBV18 and TRBJ1-4; the D gene is possibly TRBD1 (5 bases). Germline lookup yields CDR1 KGHSH and CDR2 LQKENI. CDR3 length: 16 residues. V dropped 2 bases and J dropped 3 bases, with 13 bases sitting between them. Here the CDR3 reads CASSPRTPGANEKLFF. CDR3 bases: TGTGCCAGCTCACCAAGGACCCCGGGGGCTAATGAAAAACTGTTTTTT.

The CDR3: CASSLNPGYEQFF. CDR3 sequence (DNA): TGTGCCAGCAGCTTAAATCCGGGGTATGAGCAGTTCTTC. The chain combines TRBV7-3 with TRBJ2-1; possibly TRBD2 for D (5 bases). Trimming removed 1 base from V and 8 bases from J, with 9 bases in between. Per germline, CDR1 SGHTA and CDR2 FQGTGA. This CDR3 spans 13 amino acids. Combining the CDR3 with reference TRBV7-3 and TRBJ2-1 gives the whole variable domain GAGVSQTPSNKVTEKGKYVELRCDPISGHTALYWYRQSLGQGPEFLIYFQGTGAADDSGLPNDRFFAVRPEGSVSTLKIQRTERGDSAVYLCASSLNPGYEQFFGPGTRLTVL.

In DNA, the CDR3 is TGTGCCAGTAGTATGAACAGGGCACAAGAGACCCAGTACTTC. Encoded protein: CASSMNRAQETQYF. V gene TRBV19 combines with J gene TRBJ2-5, with TRBD1 as a possible D gene (6 bases). V was cut by 3 bases and J by 2 bases, with 10 bases left in between. Looked up from germline, CDR1 is LNHDA and CDR2 is SQIVND (reference sequence). The CDR3 is 14 amino acids.

The count of this clone is one. The genes are TRBV28 and TRBJ1-2; 8 bases map to TRBD1. Trimming removed 8 bases from V and 5 bases from J; junction bases left unmatched: 4. The CDR3 runs 12 residues. Germline V gives CDR1 MDHEN, CDR2 SYDVKM. The CDR3 spells CASGDRLYGYTF. The CDR3 coding sequence is TGTGCCAGCGGGGACAGGTTATATGGCTACACCTTC.

The chain links TRBV7-9 to TRBJ1-3, with 9 positions matching TRBD1. The junction had 7 bases not matched to a gene; V was cut back by 5 bases and J by 5 bases. CDR1 SEHNR and CDR2 FQNEAQ come from the germline V gene (reference sequence). This CDR3 is built from 15 residues. Here the CDR3 DNA reads TGTGCCAGCAGCAACCGGGACAGGGAGAGAAACACCATATATTTT. Its translation: CASSNRDRERNTIYF.

The chain employs TRBV6-5 and TRBJ1-3, with a weak D call TRBD1 (6 bases). CDR3 length: 14 amino acids. Germline CDR1 MNHEY, CDR2 SVGAGI. The V end was cut by 2 bases, the J end by 9 bases, with 14 bases between. The CDR3 here is CASSYRGGKSTIYF. The CDR3 nucleotides read TGTGCCAGCAGTTACAGGGGGGGAAAGAGCACCATATATTTT.

The rearrangement joins TRBV5-1 to TRBJ1-5; tentatively, D is TRBD1 (5 bases). V lost 4 bases and J lost 2, with 13 bases in between. Germline CDR1 is SGHRS and CDR2 is YFSETQ. The CDR3 sequence is 15 residues long. This CDR3 is CASSPQGSGNQPQHF. The CDR3 DNA is TGCGCCAGCAGCCCGCAGGGTAGTGGCAATCAGCCCCAGCATTTT.

This chain connects TRBV5-1 to TRBJ1-6, with 7 bases identical to TRBD1. Per germline, CDR1 SGHRS and CDR2 YFSETQ. The ends lost 3 bases at V and 4 bases at J; junction bases unmatched: 4. The CDR3 runs to 15 residues. The DNA of the CDR3 is TGCGCCAGCAGCTCCCGACAGGGATATAATTCACCCCTCCACTTT. It translates to CASSSRQGYNSPLHF. The full variable domain, rest sourced from reference TRBV5-1 and TRBJ1-6, is KAGVTQTPRYLIKTRGQQVTLSCSPISGHRSVSWYQQTPGQGLQFLFEYFSETQRNKGNFPGRFSGRQFSNSRSEMNVSTLELGDSALYLCASSSRQGYNSPLHFGNGTRLTVT.

In this sample, this clone turned up once. The chain uses TRBV5-5 and TRBJ1-4, with TRBD1 matching over 8 bases. The CDR3 is made up of 14 amino acids. CDR1 and CDR2 from the germline V gene are SGHKS and YYEKEE (reference sequence). Trimming at V came to 2 bases and at J to 3 bases, leaving 0 bases not matched to a gene. The CDR3 loop reads CASSLQGANEKLFF. As DNA, the CDR3 is TGTGCCAGCAGCTTACAGGGGGCTAATGAAAAACTGTTTTTT.

CDR3: CASSLVSAGDYNEQFF. The CDR3 DNA is TGCGCCAGCAGCTTGGTTTCTGCAGGGGACTACAATGAGCAGTTCTTC. The rearrangement uses TRBV5-1 and TRBJ2-1; TRBD1 is a possible D gene (6 bases). V was pared by 0 bases and J by 3 bases, with 13 bases between. The CDR3 is made up of 16 amino acids. CDR1 is SGHRS and CDR2 is YFSETQ in the germline V gene. The variable domain in full, with the rest retrieved from reference TRBV5-1 and TRBJ2-1, is KAGVTQTPRYLIKTRGQQVTLSCSPISGHRSVSWYQQTPGQGLQFLFEYFSETQRNKGNFPGRFSGRQFSNSRSEMNVSTLELGDSALYLCASSLVSAGDYNEQFFGPGTRLTVL.